This T cell receptor (beta chain) was profiled in a study of blood T cell repertoires in COVID-19. In the study overall: There were acute and convalescent COVID-19 samples, and they came from the United States, Italy and Spain. The analysed material was cDNA or gDNA that came from T cells, B-cell-depleted T cells, or PBMCs.

Using immunoSEQ multiplex PCR, the repertoire was profiled, and TCRdb retains in-frame clones only, with some absent. In the table there are 100,000 to 150,000 clones, approximately 68% of which are singletons. Germline V lookup: CDR1 SGDLS, CDR2 YYNGEE. The CDR3 totals 14 residues. With 0 bases removed from V and 1 base from J, the gap between germline ends came to 7 bases. The V and J genes are TRBV9 and TRBJ1-2; D gene unclear. The receptor comes from a woman in her 70s with acute or convalescent COVID-19. Sequencing was performed on peripheral blood. The CDR3 protein is CASSVGGLNYGYTF. CDR3 nucleotides: TGTGCCAGCAGCGTAGGAGGGCTTAACTATGGCTACACCTTC. The full variable domain, with the rest looked up from reference TRBV9 and TRBJ1-2, is DSGVTQTPKHLITATGQRVTLRCSPRSGDLSVYWYQQSLDQGLQFLIQYYNGEERAKGNILERFSAQQFPDLHSELNLSSLELGDSALYFCASSVGGLNYGYTFGSGTRLTVV.